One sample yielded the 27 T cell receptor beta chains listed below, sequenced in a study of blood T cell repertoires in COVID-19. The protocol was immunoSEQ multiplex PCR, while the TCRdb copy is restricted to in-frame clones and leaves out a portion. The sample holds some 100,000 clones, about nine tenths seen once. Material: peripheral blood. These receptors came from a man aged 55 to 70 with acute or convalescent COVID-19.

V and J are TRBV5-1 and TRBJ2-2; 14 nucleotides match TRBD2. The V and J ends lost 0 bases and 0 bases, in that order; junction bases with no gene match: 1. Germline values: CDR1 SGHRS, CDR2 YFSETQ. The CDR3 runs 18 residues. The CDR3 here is CASSLGTSGRTNTGELFF. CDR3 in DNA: TGCGCCAGCAGCTTGGGGACTAGCGGGAGGACGAACACCGGGGAGCTGTTTTTT.

CDR3 sequence reads: CASSSIRTSGRKNIQYF. The DNA for the CDR3 is TGTGCCAGCAGTAGCATACGGACTAGCGGGAGGAAAAACATTCAGTACTTC. This chain connects TRBV6-2 or TRBV6-3 to TRBJ2-4; 14 positions match TRBD2. Germline CDR1 reads MNHEY; CDR2 reads SVGEGT. The V gene end was trimmed by 5 bases and the J gene end by 4 bases; junction bases not matched to a gene: 7. This CDR3 comprises 17 residues.

The CDR3 bases are TGTGCCAGCAGTTTATATGGAGCCGGAGGGTGGAATCAGCCCCAGCATTTT. Translation gives CASSLYGAGGWNQPQHF. The chain carries TRBV28 and TRBJ1-5, with D unclear. The CDR3 length is 17 residues. Trimming stripped 1 base from V and 4 bases from J, with 17 bases between. Germline V gene lookup returns CDR1 MDHEN and CDR2 SYDVKM.

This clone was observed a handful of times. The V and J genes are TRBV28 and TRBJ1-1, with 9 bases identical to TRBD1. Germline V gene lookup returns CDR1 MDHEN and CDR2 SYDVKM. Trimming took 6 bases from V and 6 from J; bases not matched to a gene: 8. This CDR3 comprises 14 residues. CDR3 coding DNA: TGTGCCAGCAGCCCCGGGACAGGGAGTGCTGAAGCTTTCTTT. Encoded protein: CASSPGTGSAEAFF. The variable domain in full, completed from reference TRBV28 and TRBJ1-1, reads DVKVTQSSRYLVKRTGEKVFLECVQDMDHENMFWYRQDPGLGLRLIYFSYDVKMKEKGDIPEGYSVSREKKERFSLILESASTNQTSMYLCASSPGTGSAEAFFGQGTRLTVV.

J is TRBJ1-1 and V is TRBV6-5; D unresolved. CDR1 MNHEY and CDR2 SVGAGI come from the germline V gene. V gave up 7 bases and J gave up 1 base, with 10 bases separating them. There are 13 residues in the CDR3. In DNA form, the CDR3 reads TGTGCCAGCACCGCGGCCAAGAACACTGAAGCTTTCTTT. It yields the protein CASTAAKNTEAFF.

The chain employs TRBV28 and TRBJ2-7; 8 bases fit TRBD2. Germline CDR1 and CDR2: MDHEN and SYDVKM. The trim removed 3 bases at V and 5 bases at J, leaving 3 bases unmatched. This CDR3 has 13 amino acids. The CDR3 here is CASSLPGGHEQYF. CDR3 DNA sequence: TGTGCCAGCAGTTTGCCGGGGGGGCACGAGCAGTACTTC.

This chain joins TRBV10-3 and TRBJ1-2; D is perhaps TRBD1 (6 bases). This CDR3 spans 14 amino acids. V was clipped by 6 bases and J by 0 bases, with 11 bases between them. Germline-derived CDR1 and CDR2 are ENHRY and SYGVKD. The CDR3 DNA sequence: TGTGCCATCAGGGTTCAGGGGACTAACTATGGCTACACCTTC. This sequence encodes CAIRVQGTNYGYTF.

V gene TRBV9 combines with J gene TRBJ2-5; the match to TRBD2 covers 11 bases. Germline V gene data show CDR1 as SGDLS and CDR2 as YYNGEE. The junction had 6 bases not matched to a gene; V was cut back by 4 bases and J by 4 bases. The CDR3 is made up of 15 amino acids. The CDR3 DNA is TGTGCCAGCAGCCCTAGACTAGCGGGAATAGAGACCCAGTACTTC. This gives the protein CASSPRLAGIETQYF.

CDR3 DNA sequence: TGTGCCAGCAGCGTACGATTAGCGGGATCCTACAATGAGCAGTTCTTC. This gives the protein CASSVRLAGSYNEQFF. V is TRBV9 and J is TRBJ2-1; 8 bases match TRBD2. Germline loops: CDR1 SGDLS, CDR2 YYNGEE. The CDR3 has 16 residues. The V and J ends lost 1 base and 1 base, in that order; junction bases with no gene match: 4.

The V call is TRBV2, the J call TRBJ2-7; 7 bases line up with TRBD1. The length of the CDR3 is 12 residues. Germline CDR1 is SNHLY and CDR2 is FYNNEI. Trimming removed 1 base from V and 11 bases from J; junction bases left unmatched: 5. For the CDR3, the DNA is TGTGCCAGCAGTGAAGAGGGGGCCGTGGAGTACTTC. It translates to CASSEEGAVEYF.

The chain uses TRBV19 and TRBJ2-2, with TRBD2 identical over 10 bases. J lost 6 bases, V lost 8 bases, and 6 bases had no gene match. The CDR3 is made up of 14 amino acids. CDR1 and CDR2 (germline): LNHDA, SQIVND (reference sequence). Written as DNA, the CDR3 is TGTGCCAGTTGGACTAGCGGTTATGCCGGGGAGCTGTTTTTT. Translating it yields CASWTSGYAGELFF.

This CDR3 reads CASSLYGGAEAFF. In DNA, the CDR3 is TGTGCCAGCAGCTTGTACGGGGGTGCTGAAGCTTTCTTT. The chain recombines TRBV5-8 with TRBJ1-1; D perhaps matches TRBD1 (5 bases). This CDR3 contains 13 residues. Germline lookup yields CDR1 SGHTS and CDR2 YDEGEE. V was cut by 1 base and J by 6 bases, with 10 bases left in between.

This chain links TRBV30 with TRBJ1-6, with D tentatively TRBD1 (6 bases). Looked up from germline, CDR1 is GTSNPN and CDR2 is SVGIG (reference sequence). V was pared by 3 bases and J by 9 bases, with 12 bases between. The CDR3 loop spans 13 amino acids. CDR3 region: CAWREQGISPLHF. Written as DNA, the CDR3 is TGTGCCTGGAGAGAACAGGGTATTTCACCCCTCCACTTT.

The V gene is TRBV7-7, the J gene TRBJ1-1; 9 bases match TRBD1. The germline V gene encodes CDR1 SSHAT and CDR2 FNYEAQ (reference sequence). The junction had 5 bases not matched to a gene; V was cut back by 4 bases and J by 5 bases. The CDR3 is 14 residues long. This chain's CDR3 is CASSSTGGETEAFF. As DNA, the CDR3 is TGTGCCAGCAGCTCGACAGGGGGTGAGACTGAAGCTTTCTTT.

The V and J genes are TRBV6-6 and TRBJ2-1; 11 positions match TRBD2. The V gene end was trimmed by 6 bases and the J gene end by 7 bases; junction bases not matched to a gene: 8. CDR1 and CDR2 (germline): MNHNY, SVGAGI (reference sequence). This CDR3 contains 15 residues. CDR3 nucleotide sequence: TGTGCCAGCAGCCGCTTAGCGGGAGGGTTGAATGAGCAGTTCTTC. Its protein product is CASSRLAGGLNEQFF.

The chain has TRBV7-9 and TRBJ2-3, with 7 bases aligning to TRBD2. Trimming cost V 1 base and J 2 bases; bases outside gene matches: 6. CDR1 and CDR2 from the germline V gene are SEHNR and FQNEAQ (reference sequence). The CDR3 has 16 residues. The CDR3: CASSLVGGSLTDTQYF. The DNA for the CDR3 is TGTGCCAGCAGCTTAGTAGGCGGGAGTCTCACAGATACGCAGTATTTT.

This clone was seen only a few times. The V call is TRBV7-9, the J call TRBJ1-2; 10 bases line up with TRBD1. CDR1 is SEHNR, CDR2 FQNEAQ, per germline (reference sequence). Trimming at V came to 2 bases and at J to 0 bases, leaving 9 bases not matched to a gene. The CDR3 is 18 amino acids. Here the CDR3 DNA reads TGTGCCAGCAGCTTAACGGGGACAGGGGCGATAGCTAACTATGGCTACACCTTC. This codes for CASSLTGTGAIANYGYTF. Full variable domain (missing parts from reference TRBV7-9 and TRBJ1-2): DTGVSQNPRHKITKRGQNVTFRCDPISEHNRLYWYRQTLGQGPEFLTYFQNEAQLEKSRLLSDRFSAERPKGSFSTLEIQRTEQGDSAMYLCASSLTGTGAIANYGYTFGSGTRLTVV.

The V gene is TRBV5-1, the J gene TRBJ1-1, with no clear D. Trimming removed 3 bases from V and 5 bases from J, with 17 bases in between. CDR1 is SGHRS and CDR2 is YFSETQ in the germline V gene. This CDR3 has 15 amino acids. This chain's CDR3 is CASSSRGGFGTEAFF. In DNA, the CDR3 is TGCGCCAGCAGCTCCCGGGGAGGGTTTGGGACTGAAGCTTTCTTT.

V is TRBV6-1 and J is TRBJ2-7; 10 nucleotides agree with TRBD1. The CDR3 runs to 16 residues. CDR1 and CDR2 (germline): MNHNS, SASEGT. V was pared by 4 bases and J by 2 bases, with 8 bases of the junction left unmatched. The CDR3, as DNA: TGTGCCAGCAGTGGAGACAGGGGGCGCCGGGCCTACGAGCAGTACGTC. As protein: CASSGDRGRRAYEQYV.

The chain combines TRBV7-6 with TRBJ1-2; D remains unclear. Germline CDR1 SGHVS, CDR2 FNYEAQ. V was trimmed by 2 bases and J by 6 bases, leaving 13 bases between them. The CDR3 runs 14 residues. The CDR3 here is CASSLPGPGNGYTF. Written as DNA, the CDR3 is TGTGCCAGCAGCTTACCGGGTCCGGGGAATGGCTACACCTTC. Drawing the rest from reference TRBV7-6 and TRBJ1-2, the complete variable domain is GAGVSQSPRYKVTKRGQDVALRCDPISGHVSLYWYRQALGQGPEFLTYFNYEAQQDKSGLPNDRFSAERPEGSISTLTIQRTEQRDSAMYRCASSLPGPGNGYTFGSGTRLTVV.

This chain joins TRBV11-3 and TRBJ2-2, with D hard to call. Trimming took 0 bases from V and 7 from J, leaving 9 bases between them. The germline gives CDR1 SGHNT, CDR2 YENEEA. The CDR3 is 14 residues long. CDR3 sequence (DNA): TGTGCCAGCAGCTTAGAGGCTAGTAACGGGGAGCTGTTTTTT. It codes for CASSLEASNGELFF. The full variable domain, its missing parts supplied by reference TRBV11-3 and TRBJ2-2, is EAGVVQSPRYKIIEKKQPVAFWCNPISGHNTLYWYLQNLGQGPELLIRYENEEAVDDSQLPKDRFSAERLKGVDSTLKIQPAELGDSAVYLCASSLEASNGELFFGEGSRLTVL.

Written as DNA, the CDR3 is TGTGCCAGCAGTGCCGGGCTAGCGGGAGGATGGGAGACCCAGTACTTC. Encoded protein: CASSAGLAGGWETQYF. This chain connects TRBV2 to TRBJ2-5; TRBD2 agrees at 11 bases. CDR3 length: 16 residues. Germline trimming cut 4 bases from V and 5 bases from J; bases unmatched to any gene: 9. CDR1 SNHLY and CDR2 FYNNEI come from the germline V gene.

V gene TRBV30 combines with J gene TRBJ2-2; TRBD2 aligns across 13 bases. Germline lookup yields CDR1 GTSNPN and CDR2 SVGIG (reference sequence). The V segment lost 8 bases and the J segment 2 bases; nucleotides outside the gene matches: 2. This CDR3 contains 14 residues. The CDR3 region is CAGTSGVNTGELFF. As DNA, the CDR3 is TGTGCCGGGACTAGCGGGGTAAACACCGGGGAGCTGTTTTTT.

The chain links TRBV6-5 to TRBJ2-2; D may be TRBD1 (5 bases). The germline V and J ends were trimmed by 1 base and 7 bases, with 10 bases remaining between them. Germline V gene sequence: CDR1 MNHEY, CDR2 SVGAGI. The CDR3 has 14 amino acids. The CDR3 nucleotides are TGTGCCAGCAGTTACTGGCAGGGTAACGGGGAGCTGTTTTTT. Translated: CASSYWQGNGELFF.

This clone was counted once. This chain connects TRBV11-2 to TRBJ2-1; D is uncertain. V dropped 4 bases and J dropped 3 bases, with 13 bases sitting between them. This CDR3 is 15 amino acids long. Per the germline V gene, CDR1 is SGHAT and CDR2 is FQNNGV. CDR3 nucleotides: TGTGCCAGCAGCTCGAATCTCGGGTACTACAATGAGCAGTTCTTC. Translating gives CASSSNLGYYNEQFF.

DNA of the CDR3: TGTGCCAGCACGATCAAAGGGGACACCACTGAAGCTTTCTTT. Protein product: CASTIKGDTTEAFF. The V and J genes are TRBV18 and TRBJ1-1; D is perhaps TRBD1 (6 bases). The germline V gene encodes CDR1 KGHSH and CDR2 LQKENI. V was cut by 8 bases and J by 4 bases, with 17 bases left in between. The CDR3 extends over 14 amino acids.

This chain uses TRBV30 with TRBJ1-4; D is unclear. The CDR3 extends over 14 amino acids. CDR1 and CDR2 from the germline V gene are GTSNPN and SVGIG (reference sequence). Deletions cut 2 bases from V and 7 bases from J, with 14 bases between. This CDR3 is CAWSPTPSGEKLFF. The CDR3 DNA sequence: TGTGCCTGGAGTCCAACCCCCTCGGGTGAAAAACTGTTTTTT.